This TCR beta chain was recovered during a study of blood T cell repertoires in COVID-19. Study-wide context: Samples representing acute and convalescent COVID-19 were sourced from the United States, Italy and Spain. Nucleic acid was either cDNA or gDNA, and it came from T cells, B-cell-depleted T cells, or PBMCs.

Per germline, CDR1 WNHNN and CDR2 SYGVQD (reference sequence). The J segment lost 7 bases and the V segment lost 6 bases, leaving 6 bases of the junction unmatched. The CDR3 is 14 residues long. As handled by the study authors: Amplification with reference gene primers provided the estimates of nucleated cell counts. Sequencing used immunoSEQ multiplex PCR; TCRdb keeps in-frame clones, though not all of them. D and trimming come from the DNA, and the V and J calls and clone size come from that table. The sample has about 260,000 clones, roughly 79% seen once; the top ten hold about 1.9%. The source material was peripheral blood. The chain employs TRBV10-1 and TRBJ1-4; TRBD1 matches 9 bases. The origin of this receptor is an elderly woman with acute or convalescent COVID-19. The chain's CDR3 is CASRGDRDSEKLFF. CDR3 nucleotides: TGCGCCAGCAGAGGGGACAGGGATAGTGAAAAACTGTTTTTT.